Below are 30 T cell receptor beta chains sequenced from a single sample in a study of CD8 T cells in ankylosing spondylitis. TCRdb used MiXCR to reprocess the 5' RACE reads, holding one entry per CDR3 protein. The table shows about 330,000 distinct CDR3 sequences, with less than 10% occurring only once. Findings and limits, study-wide: Apparently characteristic of ankylosing spondylitis blood was a TCR beta motif (about 8 highly homologous variants).

These receptors have no identified antigens. Sequencing used blood, either unsorted or a sorted T cell fraction (not recorded which). The receptors derive from a male donor with ankylosing spondylitis.

The chain uses TRBV6-1 and TRBJ2-7; D unresolved. The V end was cut by 2 bases, the J end by 9 bases, with 14 bases between. Germline V gene sequence: CDR1 MNHNS, CDR2 SASEGT. The CDR3 is 13 amino acids. In DNA form, the CDR3 reads TGTGCCAGCAGTGAACTCGGCCTTCCCGTGCAGTACTTC. The encoded protein is CASSELGLPVQYF.

The sample holds a few counts of this clonotype. The chain joins TRBV6-5 to TRBJ2-1; 10 nucleotides line up with TRBD1. After removal of 4 bases from V and 8 bases from J, the junction contained 5 bases not matched to a gene. The CDR3 consists of 14 residues. The germline CDR1 and CDR2 sequences are MNHEY and SVGAGI. CDR3 in DNA: TGTGCCAGCAGTTTAGGGACAGGGGTTGATGAGCAGTTCTTC. It encodes CASSLGTGVDEQFF.

The chain carries TRBV6-1 and TRBJ1-1; possible D gene TRBD1, 6 bases. CDR1 and CDR2 (germline): MNHNS, SASEGT. This CDR3 has 16 residues. Trimming pared 2 bases from V and 1 base from J, leaving 14 bases between. This chain's CDR3 is CASSELRTAKNTEAFF. The CDR3 DNA follows: TGTGCCAGCAGTGAACTCCGGACAGCGAAGAACACTGAAGCTTTCTTT.

This clonotype was counted only a few times. The V gene is TRBV7-2, the J gene TRBJ2-3; 7 bases line up with TRBD2. Germline-derived CDR1 and CDR2 are SGHTA and FQGNSA. CDR3 length equals 17 residues. Germline trimming cut 4 bases from V and 1 base from J; bases unmatched to any gene: 11. CDR3 DNA sequence: TGTGCCAGCAGCTACAGACTAGCCCCATGGGGCACAGATACGCAGTATTTT. Its translation is CASSYRLAPWGTDTQYF.

At least ten counts were recorded for this clonotype. The CDR3 sequence is CASSRIPVGTSGGTDTQYF. In DNA, the CDR3 is TGTGCCAGCAGCCGCATCCCGGTAGGGACTAGCGGGGGCACAGATACGCAGTATTTT. The chain uses TRBV3-1 and TRBJ2-3; TRBD2 agrees at 13 bases. Germline CDR1 and CDR2: LGHDT and YNNKEL (reference sequence). With 4 bases clipped from V and 1 base from J, the junction kept 11 bases outside the gene matches. The CDR3 loop spans 19 amino acids.

This clonotype was seen only a few times. The chain recombines TRBV7-2 with TRBJ2-1; TRBD2 matches 7 bases. V was clipped by 5 bases and J by 9 bases; unmatched bases: 7. Germline values: CDR1 SGHTA, CDR2 FQGNSA. The CDR3 totals 13 residues. The CDR3 DNA is TGTGCCAGCAGCAACTCTTGGGAGGGTGAGCAGTTCTTC. It encodes CASSNSWEGEQFF. Filled out from reference TRBV7-2 and TRBJ2-1, the complete variable domain reads GAGVSQSPSNKVTEKGKDVELRCDPISGHTALYWYRQSLGQGLEFLIYFQGNSAPDKSGLPSDRFSAERTGGSVSTLTIQRTQQEDSAVYLCASSNSWEGEQFFGPGTRLTVL.

This clonotype was detected many times. V and J are TRBV5-1 and TRBJ2-4; 8 bases map to TRBD1. The CDR3 contains 16 residues. V lost 3 bases to trimming and J lost 5 bases; unmatched junction nucleotides: 10. In germline, CDR1 is SGHRS, CDR2 YFSETQ. This CDR3 reads CASSSLPAGGQNIQYF. The DNA for the CDR3 is TGCGCCAGCAGCTCCCTCCCGGCAGGGGGCCAAAACATTCAGTACTTC.

Ten or more counts support this clonotype. V and J are TRBV24-1 and TRBJ2-1, with 11 bases that match TRBD2. This CDR3 comprises 20 residues. J lost 0 bases, V lost 4 bases, and 13 bases had no gene match. Germline V gene sequence: CDR1 KGHDR, CDR2 SFDVKD. The CDR3 nucleotides are TGTGCCACCAGTGACCCTGGACTAGCGGGTCGGACGAGCTCCTACAATGAGCAGTTCTTC. Translation gives CATSDPGLAGRTSSYNEQFF.

This clonotype has ten or more counts. V usage is TRBV29-1 and J usage is TRBJ2-3; D is perhaps TRBD2 (6 bases). CDR1 is SQVTM and CDR2 is ANQGSEA in the germline V gene. With 5 bases removed from V and 4 bases from J, the gap between germline ends came to 10 bases. This CDR3 region has 12 residues. As DNA, the CDR3 is TGCAGCGTTCGGAGGGGCTCAGATACGCAGTATTTT. Protein sequence: CSVRRGSDTQYF.

This chain connects TRBV24-1 to TRBJ2-7; 8 nucleotides match TRBD1. This CDR3 comprises 14 residues. Germline lookup yields CDR1 KGHDR and CDR2 SFDVKD. J was trimmed by 4 bases and V by 3 bases; bases with no gene match: 4. CDR3 sequence reads: CATSDADRGYEQYF. CDR3 bases: TGTGCCACCAGTGATGCTGACAGGGGATACGAGCAGTACTTC.

In its sample, this clonotype was seen many times. This chain uses TRBV29-1 with TRBJ2-2, with 9 bases lining up with TRBD1. The CDR3 extends over 14 amino acids. Germline trimming cut 6 bases from V and 6 bases from J; bases unmatched to any gene: 8. From germline, CDR1 is SQVTM and CDR2 ANQGSEA. The CDR3 region has the DNA TGCAGCGTCGGACCTAGACAGGGGGCCGGGGAGCTGTTTTTT. Its protein is CSVGPRQGAGELFF.

This clonotype was counted at least ten times. The chain links TRBV29-1 to TRBJ2-1; 11 bases are a match to TRBD1. CDR1 is SQVTM, CDR2 ANQGSEA, per germline. The CDR3 loop spans 14 amino acids. V lost 7 bases to trimming and J lost 9 bases; unmatched junction nucleotides: 11. This CDR3 is CSAARDRGRGEQFF. CDR3 in DNA: TGCAGCGCAGCCCGGGACAGGGGGAGAGGTGAGCAGTTCTTC.

In this sample, this clonotype turned up many times. The chain couples TRBV29-1 to TRBJ1-1; D is possibly TRBD1 (5 bases). Germline values: CDR1 SQVTM, CDR2 ANQGSEA. The length of the CDR3 is 13 residues. Deletions cut 4 bases from V and 1 base from J, with 10 bases between. As DNA, the CDR3 is TGCAGCGTTGCGTACACAGGGAACACTGAAGCTTTCTTT. Its translation: CSVAYTGNTEAFF. Looking up the rest from reference TRBV29-1 and TRBJ1-1 gives the full variable domain: SAVISQKPSRDICQRGTSLTIQCQVDSQVTMMFWYRQQPGQSLTLIATANQGSEATYESGFVIDKFPISRPNLTFSTLTVSNMSPEDSSIYLCSVAYTGNTEAFFGQGTRLTVV.

This clonotype has a handful of counts. The chain uses TRBV9 and TRBJ2-2; no definite D call. The CDR3 runs to 12 residues. Germline loops: CDR1 SGDLS, CDR2 YYNGEE. V dropped 3 bases and J dropped 5 bases, with 5 bases sitting between them. CDR3 loop: CASSEDTGELFF. The CDR3 nucleotides read TGTGCCAGCAGCGAAGATACCGGGGAGCTGTTTTTT.

The chain has TRBV5-1 and TRBJ1-1, with D unresolved. The CDR3 is 17 amino acids. Germline values: CDR1 SGHRS, CDR2 YFSETQ. V was shortened by 0 bases and J by 0 bases, with 15 bases between the two germline ends. The chain's CDR3 is CASSLANSAQMNTEAFF. CDR3 coding DNA: TGCGCCAGCAGCTTGGCCAATTCGGCCCAGATGAACACTGAAGCTTTCTTT. The variable domain in full, with the rest retrieved from reference TRBV5-1 and TRBJ1-1, is KAGVTQTPRYLIKTRGQQVTLSCSPISGHRSVSWYQQTPGQGLQFLFEYFSETQRNKGNFPGRFSGRQFSNSRSEMNVSTLELGDSALYLCASSLANSAQMNTEAFFGQGTRLTVV.

This clonotype was observed a single time. The rearrangement joins TRBV29-1 to TRBJ1-4; the D gene is possibly TRBD1 (6 bases). Germline V gene sequence: CDR1 SQVTM, CDR2 ANQGSEA. CDR3 length: 14 amino acids. V lost 3 bases and J lost 7, with 15 bases in between. The CDR3 nucleotides are TGCAGCGTTGAGTCAGGCAGGGGAGCTGAAAAACTGTTTTTT. It codes for CSVESGRGAEKLFF.

This clonotype was picked up many times. The genes are TRBV6-1 and TRBJ2-5, with no clear D. Per the germline V gene, CDR1 is MNHNS and CDR2 is SASEGT. The length of the CDR3 is 13 residues. V lost 6 bases to trimming and J lost 5 bases, with 13 bases between them. CDR3 in amino acids: CASSRTVGETQYF. The CDR3 region has the DNA TGTGCCAGCAGCCGAACGGTAGGGGAGACCCAGTACTTC.

V and J are TRBV3-1 and TRBJ2-4, with TRBD1 as a possible D gene (6 bases). The CDR3 is made up of 13 amino acids. Germline V gene data show CDR1 as LGHDT and CDR2 as YNNKEL (reference sequence). V lost 1 base and J 8 bases, leaving 9 bases between the germline ends. CDR3 in DNA: TGTGCCAGCAGCCAAGGGACAGTAGACATTCAGTACTTC. Translation gives CASSQGTVDIQYF.

This clonotype has only a few counts. This chain uses TRBV9 with TRBJ2-1; D remains ambiguous. This CDR3 has 14 amino acids. V lost 3 bases and J 2 bases, leaving 9 bases between the germline ends. The germline CDR1 and CDR2 sequences are SGDLS and YYNGEE. For the CDR3, the DNA is TGTGCCAGCAGCGGACGAAATACCTACAATGAGCAGTTCTTC. Encoded protein: CASSGRNTYNEQFF.

This clonotype was recorded at least ten times. This chain connects TRBV3-1 to TRBJ2-1, with 8 nucleotides matching TRBD2. Unmatched junction bases numbered 11, after V lost 3 bases and J lost 4 bases. There are 17 residues in the CDR3. Germline V gene lookup returns CDR1 LGHDT and CDR2 YNNKEL (reference sequence). CDR3 bases: TGTGCCAGCAGCCAGCCAACTAGCGGATACATTTACAATGAGCAGTTCTTC. Translating it yields CASSQPTSGYIYNEQFF.

This clonotype has just a few counts. The V gene is TRBV9, the J gene TRBJ2-7; 9 nucleotides agree with TRBD1. The germline V gene has CDR1 SGDLS and CDR2 YYNGEE. Trimming removed 2 bases from V and 4 bases from J; junction bases left unmatched: 4. The CDR3 is 14 amino acids. CDR3 bases: TGTGCCAGCAGCGTCGGACAGGGGAGGTACGAGCAGTACTTC. This gives the protein CASSVGQGRYEQYF.

The chain recombines TRBV7-3 with TRBJ2-3, with 8 bases matching TRBD1. V trimming: 2 bases; J trimming: 4 bases; junction bases outside the gene matches: 8. Germline loops: CDR1 SGHTA, CDR2 FQGTGA. The CDR3 is 16 residues long. The CDR3 DNA reads as TGTGCCAGCAGCTTATCAGGGGGCGCCTTCCCAGATACGCAGTATTTT. Translated: CASSLSGGAFPDTQYF.

A few counts support this clonotype. The chain has TRBV5-1 and TRBJ1-1; D is undetermined. From germline, CDR1 is SGHRS and CDR2 YFSETQ. This CDR3 spans 13 amino acids. Trimming took 2 bases from V and 8 from J, leaving 13 bases between them. The CDR3 region has the DNA TGCGCCAGCAGCTTTGGCGCAGGCAACGAAGCTTTCTTT. Its protein product is CASSFGAGNEAFF. The full variable domain, completed using reference TRBV5-1 and TRBJ1-1, is KAGVTQTPRYLIKTRGQQVTLSCSPISGHRSVSWYQQTPGQGLQFLFEYFSETQRNKGNFPGRFSGRQFSNSRSEMNVSTLELGDSALYLCASSFGAGNEAFFGQGTRLTVV.

There are many counts of this clonotype. CDR3 protein: CASSLAPPGQGYEQYF. The CDR3, as DNA: TGTGCCAGCAGCTTAGCCCCACCGGGACAGGGCTACGAGCAGTACTTC. The chain couples TRBV7-2 to TRBJ2-7, with TRBD1 matching over 9 bases. The CDR3 spans 16 residues. Germline trimming cut 0 bases from V and 3 bases from J; bases unmatched to any gene: 6. Looked up from germline, CDR1 is SGHTA and CDR2 is FQGNSA.

This clonotype was counted between two and nine times. J is TRBJ2-6 and V is TRBV12-3 or TRBV12-4; no clear D gene. The V end was cut by 7 bases, the J end by 0 bases, with 7 bases between. The CDR3 runs to 14 residues. This CDR3 reads CASKLSSGANVLTF. CDR3 in DNA: TGTGCCAGCAAACTCAGCTCTGGGGCCAACGTCCTGACTTTC.

The chain has TRBV6-1 and TRBJ2-3; maybe TRBD2 (6 bases). Germline loops: CDR1 MNHNS, CDR2 SASEGT. This CDR3 is built from 14 residues. Trimming left V 8 bases short and J 1 base short, with 13 bases between. CDR3 protein: CASARGSRTDTQYF. The CDR3 DNA reads as TGTGCCAGCGCGCGGGGAAGCCGCACAGATACGCAGTATTTT.

The table lists this clonotype with a few counts. V and J are TRBV4-1 and TRBJ2-5; D is ambiguous. Germline V gene lookup returns CDR1 MGHRA and CDR2 YSYEKL. The V and J ends lost 4 bases and 1 base respectively, with 13 bases between them. The CDR3 is 15 amino acids. CDR3 nucleotides: TGCGCCAGCAGCCCACGGGTTAGGAGCCAAGAGACCCAGTACTTC. Translating it yields CASSPRVRSQETQYF.

This sequence joins TRBV10-3 and TRBJ2-7; TRBD2 might be the D (5 bases). V was pared by 3 bases and J by 5 bases, with 11 bases between. Germline V lookup: CDR1 ENHRY, CDR2 SYGVKD. The CDR3 is 13 residues long. CDR3 in DNA: TGTGCCATCAGTGACCCCTCACTAGACGAGCAGTACTTC. It translates to CAISDPSLDEQYF.

This clonotype was counted many times. The chain links TRBV24-1 to TRBJ2-2, with 8 bases identical to TRBD1. The V gene's germline CDR1 is KGHDR and CDR2 SFDVKD. The ends lost 6 bases at V and 7 bases at J; junction bases unmatched: 9. The CDR3 is made up of 15 amino acids. CDR3 in amino acids: CATSPGQGGGGELFF. The DNA for the CDR3 is TGTGCCACCAGTCCTGGACAGGGCGGTGGCGGGGAGCTGTTTTTT.

This clonotype has a handful of counts. The V gene is TRBV6-2 or TRBV6-3, the J gene TRBJ2-1, with D tentatively TRBD2 (6 bases). The length of the CDR3 is 13 residues. Trimming shortened V by 8 bases and J by 2 bases, and 10 bases separated the two germline ends. CDR1 and CDR2 from the germline V gene are MNHEY and SVGEGT. The CDR3 nucleotides are TGTGCCAGCGGGGCGGGGACCTACAATGAGCAGTTCTTC. Translated: CASGAGTYNEQFF.